This T cell receptor (beta chain) was recorded in a study of T cell responses to AZD1222 COVID-19 vaccine. CDR3 length: 14 amino acids. Looked up from germline, CDR1 is SGHRS and CDR2 is YFSETQ. With 4 bases clipped from V and 0 bases from J, the junction kept 4 bases outside the gene matches. This clone showed up just a few times. Its target is not known. Some clones are missing from TCRdb's copy, which holds only in-frame ones; the method was immunoSEQ multiplex PCR. Altogether 90,000 to 150,000 clones are present, 80% to 90% being singletons, with the ten largest covering 7.5% to 9.5%. Study-level findings and limits: Close to half of spike-specific TCRs reportedly recognize unmutated variant regions.

The chain carries TRBV5-1 and TRBJ2-7; 7 nucleotides agree with TRBD1. This sequence originates from an adult in good health. The source material was peripheral blood, sampled on day 0 of AZD1222 vaccination. The CDR3, as DNA: TGCGCCAGCAGCGGCTCAGGGGGCTCCTACGAGCAGTACTTC. Translation: CASSGSGGSYEQYF.